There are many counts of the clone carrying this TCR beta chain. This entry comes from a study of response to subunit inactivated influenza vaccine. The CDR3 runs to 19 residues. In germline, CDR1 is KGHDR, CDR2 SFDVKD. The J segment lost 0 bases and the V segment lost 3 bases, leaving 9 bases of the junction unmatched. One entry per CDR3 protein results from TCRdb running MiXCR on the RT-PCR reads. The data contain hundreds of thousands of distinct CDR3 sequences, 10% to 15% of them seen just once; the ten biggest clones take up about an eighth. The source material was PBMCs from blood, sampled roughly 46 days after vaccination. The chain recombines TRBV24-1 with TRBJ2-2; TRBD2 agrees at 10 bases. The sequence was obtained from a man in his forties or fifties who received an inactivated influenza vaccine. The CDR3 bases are TGTGCCACCAGTGATCGACGGACTCTAGCGGGGGCGAACACCGGGGAGCTGTTTTTT. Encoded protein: CATSDRRTLAGANTGELFF.